This T cell receptor (beta chain) emerged from a study of Ad26.COV2.S vaccination and SARS-CoV-2 variants. For the study at large: Participants got Ad26.COV2.S intramuscularly, once or twice 56 days apart.

V was cut by 6 bases and J by 2 bases, with 13 bases left in between. The V gene's germline CDR1 is KGHSH and CDR2 LQKENI. The CDR3 is 14 residues long. Only in-frame clones appear in the TCRdb table, and some are missing; sequencing was by immunoSEQ multiplex PCR. The table shows some 410,000 clones, with over 80% occurring only once. Treatment: 19 received Ad26.COV2.S at low or high dose, single or two shots; about 5 received placebo; per-sample allocation not given. The investigators took samples on day 63 after the first vaccine or placebo injection. The sequence derives from a person between 18 and 65 years old who received the Ad26.COV2.S COVID-19 vaccine or a placebo. Specimen: peripheral blood, collected in a trial of Ad26.COV2.S vaccine versus placebo. The chain carries TRBV18 and TRBJ2-5; D might be TRBD1 (6 bases). The CDR3 reads CASSPGHQQETQYF. CDR3 coding DNA: TGTGCCAGCTCCCCGGGACACCAGCAAGAGACCCAGTACTTC.